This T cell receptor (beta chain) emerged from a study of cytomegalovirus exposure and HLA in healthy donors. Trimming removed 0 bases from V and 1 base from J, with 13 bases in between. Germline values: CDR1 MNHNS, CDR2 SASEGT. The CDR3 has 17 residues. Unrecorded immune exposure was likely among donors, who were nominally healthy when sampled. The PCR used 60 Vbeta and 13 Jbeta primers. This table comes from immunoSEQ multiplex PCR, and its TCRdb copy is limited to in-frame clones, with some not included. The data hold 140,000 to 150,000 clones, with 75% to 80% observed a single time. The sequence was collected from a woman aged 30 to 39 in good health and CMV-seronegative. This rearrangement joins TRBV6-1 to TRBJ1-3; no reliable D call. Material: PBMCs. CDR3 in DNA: TGTGCCAGCAGTGAAGCGGGTAGAGGGCTGTCTGGAAACACCATATATTTT. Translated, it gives CASSEAGRGLSGNTIYF.